The clone carrying this T cell receptor beta chain was seen once. The antigen is unknown. The germline V gene has CDR1 SQVTM and CDR2 ANQGSEA. This CDR3 is 11 amino acids long. V was clipped by 8 bases and J by 6 bases, with 13 bases between them. This record comes from a study of Graves' ophthalmopathy and Graves' hyperthyroidism. Study-level findings and limits: Blood also held most thyroid clonotypes expanded above 0.001 frequency. The model flagged ophthalmopathy progression at roughly 64% sensitivity and nearly 75% specificity.

RNA transcripts yielded amplified TCR beta CDR3 regions. First-round RT-PCR relied on HTBI primers, and a second-round multiplex PCR came next. One entry per CDR3 protein results from TCRdb running MiXCR on the multiplex PCR reads. The top ten hold roughly 3% of the sample, which has about 700,000 distinct CDR3 sequences, about two fifths seen once. The chain recombines TRBV29-1 with TRBJ1-2; D not certain. This TCR derives from an adult man with Graves' ophthalmopathy. Sample: peripheral blood. The chain's CDR3 is CSWNGANGYTF. The CDR3 bases are TGCAGCTGGAACGGAGCTAATGGCTACACCTTC.